This T cell receptor beta chain is drawn from a study of blood T cells in healthy people across ages. It was with a sample-barcoded 5' primer and a J-beta primer mix that a second PCR of roughly 6 to 12 cycles was run. TCRdb called the 5' RACE reads again in MiXCR, with one record for every CDR3 protein. The sample consists of about a million distinct CDR3 sequences, 51% of them appearing once. This CDR3 has 16 residues. The V gene's germline CDR1 is LGHNA and CDR2 YNFKEQ. V was trimmed by 0 bases and J by 0 bases, leaving 12 bases between them. Sequencing was done on a sample of blood. The source is a woman in her sixties or seventies in good health. J is TRBJ2-7 and V is TRBV4-2; D may be TRBD2 (6 bases). The CDR3 DNA reads TGTGCCAGCAGCCAAGATCGGGGGAGTTTCTCCTACGAGCAGTACTTC. It specifies CASSQDRGSFSYEQYF.